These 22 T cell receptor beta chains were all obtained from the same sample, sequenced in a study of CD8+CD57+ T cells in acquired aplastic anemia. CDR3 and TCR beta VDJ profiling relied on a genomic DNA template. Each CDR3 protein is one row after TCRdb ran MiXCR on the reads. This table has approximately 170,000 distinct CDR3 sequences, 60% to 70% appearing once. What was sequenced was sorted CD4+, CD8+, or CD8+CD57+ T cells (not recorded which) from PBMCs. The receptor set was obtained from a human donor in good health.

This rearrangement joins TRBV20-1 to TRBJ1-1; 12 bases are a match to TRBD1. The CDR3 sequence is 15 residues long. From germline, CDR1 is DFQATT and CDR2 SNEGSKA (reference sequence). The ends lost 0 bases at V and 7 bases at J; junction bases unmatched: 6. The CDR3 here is CSARDQGTGGFEAFF. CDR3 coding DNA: TGCAGTGCTAGAGATCAAGGGACAGGGGGCTTTGAAGCTTTCTTT.

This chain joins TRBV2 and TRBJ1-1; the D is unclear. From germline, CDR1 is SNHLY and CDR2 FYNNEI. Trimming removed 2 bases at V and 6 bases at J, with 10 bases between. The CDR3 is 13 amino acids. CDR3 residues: CASSEWPSAEAFF. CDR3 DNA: TGTGCCAGCAGTGAATGGCCCTCAGCTGAAGCTTTCTTT. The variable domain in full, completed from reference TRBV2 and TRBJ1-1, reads EPEVTQTPSHQVTQMGQEVILRCVPISNHLYFYWYRQILGQKVEFLVSFYNNEISEKSEIFDDQFSVERPDGSNFTLKIRSTKLEDSAMYFCASSEWPSAEAFFGQGTRLTVV.

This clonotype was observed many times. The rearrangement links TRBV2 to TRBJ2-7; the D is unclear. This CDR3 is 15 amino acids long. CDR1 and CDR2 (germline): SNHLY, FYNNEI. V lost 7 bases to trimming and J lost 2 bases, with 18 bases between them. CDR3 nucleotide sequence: TGTGCCAGCACACCTCCGACGGCCTACGCCTACGAGCAGTACTTC. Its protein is CASTPPTAYAYEQYF.

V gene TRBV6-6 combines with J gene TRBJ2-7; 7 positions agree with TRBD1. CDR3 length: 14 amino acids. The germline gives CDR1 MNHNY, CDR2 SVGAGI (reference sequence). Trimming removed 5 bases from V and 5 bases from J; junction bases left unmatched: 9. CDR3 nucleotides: TGTGCCAGCAGTGGACGACAGGGCAGGAACGAGCAGTACTTC. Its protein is CASSGRQGRNEQYF.

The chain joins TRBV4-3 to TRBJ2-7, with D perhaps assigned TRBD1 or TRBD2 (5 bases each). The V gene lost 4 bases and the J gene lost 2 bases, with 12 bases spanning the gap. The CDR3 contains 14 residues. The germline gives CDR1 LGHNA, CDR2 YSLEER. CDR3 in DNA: TGCGCCAGCAGCCGGGGGACCCAGGCCTACGAGCAGTACTTC. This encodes CASSRGTQAYEQYF.

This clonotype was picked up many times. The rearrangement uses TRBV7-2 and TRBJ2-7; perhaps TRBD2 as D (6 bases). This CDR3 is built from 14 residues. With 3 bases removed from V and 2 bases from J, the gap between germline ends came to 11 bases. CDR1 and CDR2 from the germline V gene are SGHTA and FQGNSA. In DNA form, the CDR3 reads TGTGCCAGCAGCTTTAGCGGTCTAACCTACGAGCAGTACTTC. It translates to CASSFSGLTYEQYF.

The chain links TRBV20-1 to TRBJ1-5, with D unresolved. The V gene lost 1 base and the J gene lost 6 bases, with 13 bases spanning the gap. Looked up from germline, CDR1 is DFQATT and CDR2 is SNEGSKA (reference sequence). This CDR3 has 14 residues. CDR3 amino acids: CSARGKAFGQPQHF. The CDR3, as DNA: TGCAGTGCTAGAGGGAAGGCCTTCGGTCAGCCCCAGCATTTT.

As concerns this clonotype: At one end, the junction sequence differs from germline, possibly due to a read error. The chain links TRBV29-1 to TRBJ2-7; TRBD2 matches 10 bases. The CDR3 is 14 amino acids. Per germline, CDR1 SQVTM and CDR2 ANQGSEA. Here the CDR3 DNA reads TGCAGCGTTGAACTAGCGGGAGCATCCTACGAGCGGTACTTC. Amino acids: CSVELAGASYERYF.

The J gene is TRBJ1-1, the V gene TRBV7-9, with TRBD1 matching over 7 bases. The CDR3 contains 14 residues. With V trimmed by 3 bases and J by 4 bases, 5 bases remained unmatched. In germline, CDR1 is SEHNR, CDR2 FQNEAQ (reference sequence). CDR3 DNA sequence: TGTGCCAGCAGCTTGGGGACAGAGGGCACTGAAGCTTTCTTT. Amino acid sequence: CASSLGTEGTEAFF.

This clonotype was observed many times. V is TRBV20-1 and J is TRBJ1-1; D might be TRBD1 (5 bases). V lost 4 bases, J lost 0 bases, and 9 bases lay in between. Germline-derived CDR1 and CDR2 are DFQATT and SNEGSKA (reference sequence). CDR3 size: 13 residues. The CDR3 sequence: CSATDSMNTEAFF. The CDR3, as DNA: TGCAGTGCTACTGACAGCATGAACACTGAAGCTTTCTTT.

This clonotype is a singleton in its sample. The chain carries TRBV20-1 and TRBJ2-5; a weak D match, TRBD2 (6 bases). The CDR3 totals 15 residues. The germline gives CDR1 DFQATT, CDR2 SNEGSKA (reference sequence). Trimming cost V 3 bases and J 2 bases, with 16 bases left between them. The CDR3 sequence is CSASDRDFGQETQYF. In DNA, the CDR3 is TGCAGTGCTAGCGACCGGGACTTCGGACAAGAGACCCAGTACTTC.

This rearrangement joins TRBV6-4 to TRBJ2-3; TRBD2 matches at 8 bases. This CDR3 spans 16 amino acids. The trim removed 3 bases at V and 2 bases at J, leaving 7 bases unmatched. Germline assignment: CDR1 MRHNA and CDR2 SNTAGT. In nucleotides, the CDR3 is TGTGCCAGCAGTGAAAGAGCGGGAGTCGTCACAGATACGCAGTATTTT. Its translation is CASSERAGVVTDTQYF.

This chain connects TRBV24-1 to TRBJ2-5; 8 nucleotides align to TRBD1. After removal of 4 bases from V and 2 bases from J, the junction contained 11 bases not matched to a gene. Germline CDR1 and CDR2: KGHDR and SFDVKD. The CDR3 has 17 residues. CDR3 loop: CATSEFAGGRGQETQYF. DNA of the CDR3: TGTGCCACCAGTGAATTCGCAGGGGGCAGAGGACAAGAGACCCAGTACTTC.

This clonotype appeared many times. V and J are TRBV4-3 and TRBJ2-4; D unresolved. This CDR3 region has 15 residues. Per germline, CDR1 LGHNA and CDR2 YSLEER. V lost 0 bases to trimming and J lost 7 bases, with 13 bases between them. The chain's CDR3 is CASSQDLGFGNIQYF. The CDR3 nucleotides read TGCGCCAGCAGCCAAGATCTCGGGTTCGGGAACATTCAGTACTTC.

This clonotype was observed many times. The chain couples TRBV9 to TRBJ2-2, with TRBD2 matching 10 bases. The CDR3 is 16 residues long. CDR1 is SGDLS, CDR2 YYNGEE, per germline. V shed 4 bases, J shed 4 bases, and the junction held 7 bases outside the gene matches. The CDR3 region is CASSNSGTSATGELFF. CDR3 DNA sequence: TGTGCCAGCAGCAACTCCGGGACTAGCGCCACCGGGGAGCTGTTTTTT. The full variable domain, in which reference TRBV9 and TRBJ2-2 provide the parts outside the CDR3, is DSGVTQTPKHLITATGQRVTLRCSPRSGDLSVYWYQQSLDQGLQFLIQYYNGEERAKGNILERFSAQQFPDLHSELNLSSLELGDSALYFCASSNSGTSATGELFFGEGSRLTVL.

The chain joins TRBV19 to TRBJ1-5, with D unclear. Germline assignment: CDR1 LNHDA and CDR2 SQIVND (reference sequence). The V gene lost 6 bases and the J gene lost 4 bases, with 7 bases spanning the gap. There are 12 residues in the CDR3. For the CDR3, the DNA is TGTGCCAGTAGGGCTGGTAATCAGCCCCAGCATTTT. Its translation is CASRAGNQPQHF.

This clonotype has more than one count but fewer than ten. The CDR3 bases are TGCGCCAGCAGCTTGGATCAGGCCACCTACGAGCAGTACTTC. Amino acids: CASSLDQATYEQYF. The chain links TRBV5-1 to TRBJ2-7, with D unresolved. This CDR3 comprises 14 residues. Germline CDR1 reads SGHRS; CDR2 reads YFSETQ. Between the trimmed V and J ends, which lost 0 bases and 2 bases, there was a span of 9 bases.

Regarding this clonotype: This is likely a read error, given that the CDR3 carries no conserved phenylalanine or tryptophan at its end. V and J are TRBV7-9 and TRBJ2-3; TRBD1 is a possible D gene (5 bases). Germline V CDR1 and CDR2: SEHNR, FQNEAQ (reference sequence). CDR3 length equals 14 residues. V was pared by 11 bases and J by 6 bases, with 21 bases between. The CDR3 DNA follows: TGTGCCTGGAGTCCCCCCGGCAAGGGGGATACGCAGTATCTT. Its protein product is CAWSPPGKGDTQYL.

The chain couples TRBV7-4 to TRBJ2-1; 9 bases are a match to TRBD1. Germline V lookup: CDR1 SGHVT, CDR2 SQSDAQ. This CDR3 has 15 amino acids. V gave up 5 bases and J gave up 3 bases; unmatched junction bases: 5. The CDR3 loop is CASSPDRGVYNEQFF. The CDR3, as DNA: TGTGCCAGCAGCCCTGACAGGGGGGTCTACAATGAGCAGTTCTTC.

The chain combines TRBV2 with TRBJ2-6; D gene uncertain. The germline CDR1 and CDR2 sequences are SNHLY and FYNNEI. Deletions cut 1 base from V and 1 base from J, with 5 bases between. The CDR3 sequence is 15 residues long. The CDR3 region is CASSEGFSGANVLTF. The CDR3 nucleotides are TGTGCCAGCAGTGAAGGTTTTTCTGGGGCCAACGTCCTGACTTTC. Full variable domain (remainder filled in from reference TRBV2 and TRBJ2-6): EPEVTQTPSHQVTQMGQEVILRCVPISNHLYFYWYRQILGQKVEFLVSFYNNEISEKSEIFDDQFSVERPDGSNFTLKIRSTKLEDSAMYFCASSEGFSGANVLTFGAGSRLTVL.

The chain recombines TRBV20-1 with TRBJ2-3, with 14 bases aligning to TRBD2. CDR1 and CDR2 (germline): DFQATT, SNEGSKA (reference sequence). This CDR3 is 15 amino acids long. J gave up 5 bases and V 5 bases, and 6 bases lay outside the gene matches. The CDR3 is CSAPRLAGGVDTQYF. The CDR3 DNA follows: TGCAGTGCTCCCAGACTAGCGGGGGGGGTAGATACGCAGTATTTT.

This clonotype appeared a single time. The CDR3 loop reads CSVEGGLANTDTQYF. CDR3 nucleotide sequence: TGCAGCGTTGAAGGGGGACTAGCGAACACAGATACGCAGTATTTT. J is TRBJ2-3 and V is TRBV29-1, with 10 bases identical to TRBD2. This CDR3 region has 15 residues. Trimming at V came to 1 base and at J to 2 bases, leaving 3 bases not matched to a gene. In germline, CDR1 is SQVTM, CDR2 ANQGSEA.